The clone carrying this T cell receptor beta chain turned up a few times. Its target is unknown. This record belongs to a study of beta chain features in type 1 diabetes. Overall study context: Patients looked much like healthy donors when it came to age, gender and cell yields.

Study-level results: Type 1 diabetes patients showed fewer insertions and more deletions at VDJ junctions. The study found moderately but significantly shorter TCRB CDR3s in all four CD4+ subsets of Type 1 diabetes patients.

Markers CD45RO/CCR7/CD25/CD127/CD95/CD27 served to sort CD4+ naive, central memory, regulatory and stem cell-like memory cells. V was pared by 4 bases and J by 7 bases, with 8 bases of the junction left unmatched. The germline CDR1 and CDR2 sequences are MGHRA and YSYEKL. This CDR3 has 15 residues. All of the isolated RNA was reverse transcribed, so expressed TCRB transcripts were sequenced. Using immunoSEQ multiplex PCR, the repertoire was profiled, and TCRdb retains in-frame clones only, with some absent. The table includes hundreds of thousands of clones, over 10% detected once. V and J are TRBV4-1 and TRBJ2-4; 9 bases map to TRBD1. This TCR was recovered from a young woman with type 1 diabetes. Sample: naive CD4+ T cells from blood. CDR3 sequence (DNA): TGCGCCAGCAGCCGACCCGGGACAGGGAACAACATTCAGTACTTC. Its protein product is CASSRPGTGNNIQYF.